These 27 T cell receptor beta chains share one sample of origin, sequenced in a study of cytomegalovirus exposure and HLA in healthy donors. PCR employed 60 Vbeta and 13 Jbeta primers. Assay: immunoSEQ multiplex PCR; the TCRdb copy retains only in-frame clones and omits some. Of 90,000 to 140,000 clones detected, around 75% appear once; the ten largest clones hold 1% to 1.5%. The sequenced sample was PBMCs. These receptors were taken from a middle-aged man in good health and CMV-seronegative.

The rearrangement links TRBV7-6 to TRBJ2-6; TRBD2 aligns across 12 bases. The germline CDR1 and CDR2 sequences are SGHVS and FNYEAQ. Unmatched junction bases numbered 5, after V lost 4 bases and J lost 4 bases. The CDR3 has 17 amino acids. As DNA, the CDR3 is TGTGCCAGCAGCTCCGGACTAGCGGGAACCGGGGCCAACGTCCTGACTTTC. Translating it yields CASSSGLAGTGANVLTF.

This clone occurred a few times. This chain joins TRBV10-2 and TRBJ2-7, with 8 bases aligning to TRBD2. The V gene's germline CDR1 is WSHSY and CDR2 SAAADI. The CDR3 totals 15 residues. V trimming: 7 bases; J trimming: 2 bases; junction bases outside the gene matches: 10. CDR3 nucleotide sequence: TGCGCCAGCATCCCGGGGGGGCAGGGTACCTACGAGCAGTACTTC. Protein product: CASIPGGQGTYEQYF.

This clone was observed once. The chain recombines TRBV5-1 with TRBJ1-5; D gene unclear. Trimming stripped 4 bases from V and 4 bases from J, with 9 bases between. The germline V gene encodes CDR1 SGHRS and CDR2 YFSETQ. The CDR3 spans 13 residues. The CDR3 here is CASSPGENQPQHF. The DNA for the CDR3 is TGCGCCAGCAGCCCCGGGGAGAATCAGCCCCAGCATTTT.

In nucleotides, the CDR3 is TGTGCCAGCAGCTTGGGGCGGGTGCGGGAGACCCAGTACTTC. Its translation: CASSLGRVRETQYF. The chain combines TRBV5-8 with TRBJ2-5; D perhaps matches TRBD2 (5 bases). This CDR3 comprises 14 residues. CDR1 and CDR2 from the germline V gene are SGHTS and YDEGEE. Trimming took 0 bases from V and 5 from J, leaving 11 bases between them.

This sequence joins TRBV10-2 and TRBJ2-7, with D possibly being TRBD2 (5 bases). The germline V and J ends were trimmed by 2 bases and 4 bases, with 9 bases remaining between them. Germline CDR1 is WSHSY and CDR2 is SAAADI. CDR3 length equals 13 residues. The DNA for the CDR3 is TGCGCCAGCAGTGAGGCTAGCTGGTACGAGCAGTACTTC. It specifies CASSEASWYEQYF.

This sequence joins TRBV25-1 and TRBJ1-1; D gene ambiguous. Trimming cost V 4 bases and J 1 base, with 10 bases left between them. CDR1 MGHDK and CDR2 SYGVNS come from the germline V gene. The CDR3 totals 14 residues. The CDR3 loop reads CASSASDWNTEAFF. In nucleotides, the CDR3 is TGTGCCAGCAGTGCCAGTGACTGGAACACTGAAGCTTTCTTT.

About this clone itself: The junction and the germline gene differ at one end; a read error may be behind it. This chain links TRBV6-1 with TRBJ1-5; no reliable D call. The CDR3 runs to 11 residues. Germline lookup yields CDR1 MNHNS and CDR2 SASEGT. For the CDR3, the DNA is TGTGTCAGCGGCCCTGATCAGCCCCAGCATTTT. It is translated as CVSGPDQPQHF.

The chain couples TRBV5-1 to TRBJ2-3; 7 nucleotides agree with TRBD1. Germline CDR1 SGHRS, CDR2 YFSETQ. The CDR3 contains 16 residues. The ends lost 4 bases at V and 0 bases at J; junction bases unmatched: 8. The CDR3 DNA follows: TGCGCCAGCAGCCTACCTAGACAGGGTAGCACAGATACGCAGTATTTT. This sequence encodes CASSLPRQGSTDTQYF.

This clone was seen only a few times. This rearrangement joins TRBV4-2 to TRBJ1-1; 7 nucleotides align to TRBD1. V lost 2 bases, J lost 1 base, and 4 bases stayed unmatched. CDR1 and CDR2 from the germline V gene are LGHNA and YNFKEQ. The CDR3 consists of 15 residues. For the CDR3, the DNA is TGTGCCAGCAGCCAACCCGGGACAGCGAACACTGAAGCTTTCTTT. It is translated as CASSQPGTANTEAFF.

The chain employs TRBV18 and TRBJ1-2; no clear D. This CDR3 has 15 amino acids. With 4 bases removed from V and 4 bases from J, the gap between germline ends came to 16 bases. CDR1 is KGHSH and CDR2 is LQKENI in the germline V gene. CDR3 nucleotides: TGTGCCAGCTCACGAGATCGAGGGAACGGCTATGGCTACACCTTC. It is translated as CASSRDRGNGYGYTF.

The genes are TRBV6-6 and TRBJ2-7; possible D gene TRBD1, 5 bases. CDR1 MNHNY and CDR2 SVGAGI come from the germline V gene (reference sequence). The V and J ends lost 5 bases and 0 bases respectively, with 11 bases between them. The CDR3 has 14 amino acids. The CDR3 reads CASSIQESSYEQYF. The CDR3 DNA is TGTGCCAGCAGTATACAGGAGAGCTCCTACGAGCAGTACTTC.

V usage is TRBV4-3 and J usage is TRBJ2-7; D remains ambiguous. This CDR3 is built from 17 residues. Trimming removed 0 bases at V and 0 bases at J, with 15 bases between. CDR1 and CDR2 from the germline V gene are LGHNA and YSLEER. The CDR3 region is CASSQEARPDRSYEQYF. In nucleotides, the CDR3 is TGCGCCAGCAGCCAAGAGGCCCGTCCCGATCGCTCCTACGAGCAGTACTTC.

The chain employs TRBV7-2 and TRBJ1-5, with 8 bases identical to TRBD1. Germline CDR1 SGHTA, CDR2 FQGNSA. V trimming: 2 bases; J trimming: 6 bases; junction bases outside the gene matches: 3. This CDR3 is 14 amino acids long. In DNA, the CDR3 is TGTGCCAGCAGCTTATCAGGGGGCGGTCAGCCCCAGCATTTT. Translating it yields CASSLSGGGQPQHF.

The CDR3 DNA reads TGTGCCAGCAGCTACCGGGACAGGGGCGACAATGAGCAGTTCTTC. Encoded protein: CASSYRDRGDNEQFF. The rearrangement links TRBV7-9 to TRBJ2-1; TRBD1 matches at 10 bases. The CDR3 has 15 amino acids. The germline V gene has CDR1 SEHNR and CDR2 FQNEAQ (reference sequence). V lost 4 bases, J lost 5 bases, and 5 bases stayed unmatched.

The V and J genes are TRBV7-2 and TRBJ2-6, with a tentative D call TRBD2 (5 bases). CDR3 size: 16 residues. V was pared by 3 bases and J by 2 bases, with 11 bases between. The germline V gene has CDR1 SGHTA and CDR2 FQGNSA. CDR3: CASSFEGAAGANVLTF. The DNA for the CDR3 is TGTGCCAGCAGCTTTGAGGGCGCAGCTGGGGCCAACGTCCTGACTTTC.

The CDR3 sequence is CASSYLSGKGTDTQYF. In DNA, the CDR3 is TGTGCCAGCAGTTACCTCAGCGGGAAAGGGACAGATACGCAGTATTTT. The J gene is TRBJ2-3, the V gene TRBV6-5, with 7 nucleotides matching TRBD2. Looked up from germline, CDR1 is MNHEY and CDR2 is SVGAGI. This CDR3 comprises 16 residues. The J segment lost 3 bases and the V segment lost 2 bases, leaving 8 bases of the junction unmatched.

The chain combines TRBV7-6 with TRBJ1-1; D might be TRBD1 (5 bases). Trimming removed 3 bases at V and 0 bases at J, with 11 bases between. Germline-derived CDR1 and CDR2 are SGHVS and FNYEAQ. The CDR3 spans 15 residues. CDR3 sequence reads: CASSLSQGMNTEAFF. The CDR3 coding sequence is TGTGCCAGCAGCTTGAGTCAGGGCATGAACACTGAAGCTTTCTTT.

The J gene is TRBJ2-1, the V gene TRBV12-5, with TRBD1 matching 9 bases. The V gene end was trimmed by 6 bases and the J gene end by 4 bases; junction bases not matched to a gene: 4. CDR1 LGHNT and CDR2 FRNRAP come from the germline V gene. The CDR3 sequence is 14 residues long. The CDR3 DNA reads TGTGCTAGTGGGCCGGGACAGGGTTACAATGAGCAGTTCTTC. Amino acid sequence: CASGPGQGYNEQFF.

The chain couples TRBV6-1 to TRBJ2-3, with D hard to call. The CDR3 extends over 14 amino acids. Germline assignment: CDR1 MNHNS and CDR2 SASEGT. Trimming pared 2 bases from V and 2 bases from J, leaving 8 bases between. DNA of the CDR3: TGTGCCAGCAGTGAACTTCTAAACACAGATACGCAGTATTTT. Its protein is CASSELLNTDTQYF.

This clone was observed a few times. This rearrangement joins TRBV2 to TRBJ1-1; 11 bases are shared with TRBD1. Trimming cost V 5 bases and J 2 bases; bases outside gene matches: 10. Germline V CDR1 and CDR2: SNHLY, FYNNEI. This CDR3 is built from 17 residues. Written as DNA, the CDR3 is TGTGCCAGCAGTAACCCCAGGGACAGGGGGACTAACACTGAAGCTTTCTTT. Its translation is CASSNPRDRGTNTEAFF.

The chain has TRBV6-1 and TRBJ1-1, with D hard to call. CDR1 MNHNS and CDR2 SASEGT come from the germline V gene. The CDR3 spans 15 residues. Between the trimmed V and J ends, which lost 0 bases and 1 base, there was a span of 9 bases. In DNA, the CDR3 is TGTGCCAGCAGTGAAGCCTGGAGGGCGAACACTGAAGCTTTCTTT. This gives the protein CASSEAWRANTEAFF.

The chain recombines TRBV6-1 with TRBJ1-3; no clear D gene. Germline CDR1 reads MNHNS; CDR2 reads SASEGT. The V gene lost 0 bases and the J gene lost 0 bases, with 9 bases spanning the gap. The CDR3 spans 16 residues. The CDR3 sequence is CASSEAGLISGNTIYF. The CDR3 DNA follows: TGTGCCAGCAGTGAAGCTGGCCTCATCTCTGGAAACACCATATATTTT.

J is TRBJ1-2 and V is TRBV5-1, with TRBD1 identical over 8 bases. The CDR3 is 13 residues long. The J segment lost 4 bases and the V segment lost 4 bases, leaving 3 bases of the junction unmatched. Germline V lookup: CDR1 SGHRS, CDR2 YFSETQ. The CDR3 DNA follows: TGCGCCAGCAGCCCTGGGACAGGCTATGGCTACACCTTC. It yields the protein CASSPGTGYGYTF.

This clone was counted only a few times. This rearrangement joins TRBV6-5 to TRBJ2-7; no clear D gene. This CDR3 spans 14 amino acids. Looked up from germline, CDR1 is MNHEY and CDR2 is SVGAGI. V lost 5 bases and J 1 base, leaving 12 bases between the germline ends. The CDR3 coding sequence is TGTGCCAGCAGTAACCTAGAGGAATCCTACGAGCAGTACTTC. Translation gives CASSNLEESYEQYF.

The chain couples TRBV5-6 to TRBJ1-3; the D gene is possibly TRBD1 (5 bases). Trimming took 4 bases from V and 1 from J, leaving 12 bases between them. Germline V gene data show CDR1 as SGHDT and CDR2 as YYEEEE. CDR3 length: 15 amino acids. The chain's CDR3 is CASSRVGGSGNTIYF. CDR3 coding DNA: TGTGCCAGCAGCCGTGTGGGGGGGTCTGGAAACACCATATATTTT.

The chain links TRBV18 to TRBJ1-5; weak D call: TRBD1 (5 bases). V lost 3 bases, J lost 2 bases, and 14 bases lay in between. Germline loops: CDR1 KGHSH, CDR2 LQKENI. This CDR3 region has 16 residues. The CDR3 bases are TGTGCCAGCTCACCGGTCCTTGGCAGGGGCAATCAGCCCCAGCATTTT. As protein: CASSPVLGRGNQPQHF.

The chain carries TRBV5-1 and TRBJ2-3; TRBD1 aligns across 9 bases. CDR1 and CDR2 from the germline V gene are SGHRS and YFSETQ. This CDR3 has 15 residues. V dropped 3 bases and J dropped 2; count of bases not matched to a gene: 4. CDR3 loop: CASSSTGGNTDTQYF. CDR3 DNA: TGCGCCAGCAGCTCGACAGGGGGGAACACAGATACGCAGTATTTT.